This T cell receptor (beta chain) stems from a study of CD8+CD57+ T cells in acquired aplastic anemia. Looking at the study overall: DNA from sorted CD4+ and CD8+ cells averaged about 3.2 ug.

Overall study findings and caveats: There were 25 to 35 CD8+ CDR3 sequences that occurred in both patients and controls.

Genomic DNA, the template, was used for profiling of the TCR beta VDJ and CDR3. MiXCR, applied by TCRdb to the reads, yields one record per CDR3 protein. Of about 180,000 distinct CDR3 sequences detected, 55% to 65% appear once; the ten largest clones hold approximately 40%. A remark on this clonotype: Its matching antigen is unknown.

Patients chosen for sequencing had shown CD8+CD57+ cell expansion by flow cytometry. There are 14 residues in the CDR3. The V end lost 5 bases, the J end lost 5 bases, and 16 bases lay between the germline ends. The TCR sequence derives from a human donor with aplastic anemia. The gene calls are TRBV12-3 or TRBV12-4 and TRBJ2-7; D is perhaps TRBD1 or TRBD2 (5 bases each). Sequencing input: sorted CD4+, CD8+, or CD8+CD57+ T cells (not recorded which) from PBMCs. The CDR3 DNA is TGTGCCAGCAGTACCCTCGGGGACGTGAACGAGCAGTACTTC. As protein: CASSTLGDVNEQYF.